This TCR beta chain was identified in a study of T-cell memory formation after mild COVID-19. Study summary: Largely, TCR clusters stayed within a single donor.

The germline gives CDR1 SNHLY, CDR2 FYNNEI. V lost 6 bases, J lost 5 bases, and 4 bases stayed unmatched. CDR3 size: 13 residues. MiXCR, applied by TCRdb to the 5' RACE reads, yields one record per CDR3 protein. The sample consists of hundreds of thousands of distinct CDR3 sequences, approximately 15% of them appearing once. Findings and caveats of the study: Pre-infection memory showed some responding clones, and this suggested that cross-reactive memory joined. While clones contracting from day 15 to 85 were balanced between CD4 and CD8, later expanders leaned CD4+.

With respect to this clonotype: Its antigen is not identified.

The receptor was derived from a man younger than 35 who had mild COVID-19 (a few samples of this study predate the infection). Cell type and time point are not known. The chain uses TRBV2 and TRBJ2-3; 8 bases agree with TRBD2. Sequenced: PBMCs or a T cell subset sorted from them (not recorded which). CDR3 loop: CASRGLGRDTQYF. For the CDR3, the DNA is TGTGCCAGCAGGGGACTAGGGAGAGATACGCAGTATTTT.